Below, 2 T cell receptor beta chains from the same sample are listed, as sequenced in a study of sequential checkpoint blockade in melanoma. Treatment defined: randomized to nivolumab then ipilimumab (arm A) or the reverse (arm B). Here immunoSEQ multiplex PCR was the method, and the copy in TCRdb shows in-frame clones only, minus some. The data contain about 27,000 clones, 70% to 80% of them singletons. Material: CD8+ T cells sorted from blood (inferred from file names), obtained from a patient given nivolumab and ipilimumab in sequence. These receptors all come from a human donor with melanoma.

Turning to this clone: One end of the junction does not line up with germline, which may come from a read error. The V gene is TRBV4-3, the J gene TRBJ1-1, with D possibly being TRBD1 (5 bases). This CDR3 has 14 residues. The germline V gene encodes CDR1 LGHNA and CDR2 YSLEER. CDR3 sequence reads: CASGQGRGRAEAFF. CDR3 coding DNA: TGCGCCAGCGGCCAAGGGAGGGGTCGTGCTGAAGCTTTCTTT.

This CDR3 reads CASSFRRGPNGYTF. Here the CDR3 DNA reads TGTGCCAGCAGTTTTCGCAGGGGGCCAAATGGCTACACCTTC. The genes are TRBV27 and TRBJ1-2, with 8 bases lining up with TRBD1. With 3 bases clipped from V and 6 bases from J, the junction kept 6 bases outside the gene matches. CDR1 is MNHEY, CDR2 SMNVEV, per germline (reference sequence). The CDR3 loop spans 14 amino acids.